This is a list of T cell receptor beta chains from one sample in a study of shared clonotypes between healthy human individuals. Data came from immunoSEQ multiplex PCR; TCRdb stores just in-frame clones and leaves some out. The repertoire holds roughly 490,000 clones, with about three quarters as singletons. The material sequenced was PBMCs. The receptors shown here come from a woman between 40 and 55 years old in good health. Some clones in this sample may be carry-over from other donors' samples. The CDR3 runs from the conserved cysteine through the conserved F or W. The order of the fields is J gene, V gene, clone size, D gene, CDR3 DNA, CDR3 protein. The D gene is left open where the match is weak. Some rows have no size entry. The others give once, few or many, or a class for an expanded clone.

TRBJ1-5,TRBV25-1,many,NA,TGTGCCAGCAGTGAATACGGGGGTGGCAATCAGCCCCAGCATTTT,CASSEYGGGNQPQHF
TRBJ1-4,TRBV28,NA,TRBD1,TGTGCCAGCACTCGGGGGGGGACAGGCCATGAAAAACTGTTTTTT,CASTRGGTGHEKLFF
TRBJ2-3,TRBV5-1,NA,NA,TGCGCCAGCAGCTTCGGTTTCTCGACAGGCACAGATACGCAGTATTTT,CASSFGFSTGTDTQYF
TRBJ2-1,TRBV5-1,NA,NA,TGCGCCAGCAGCTTGGCCCAGGGATCCTACAATGAGCAGTTCTTC,CASSLAQGSYNEQFF
TRBJ2-5,TRBV27,NA,TRBD2,TGTGCCAGCAGTTCCAGGTCTAGCGGGAGGATGGGAGAGACCCAGTACTTC,CASSSRSSGRMGETQYF
TRBJ2-5,TRBV7-2,NA,NA,TGTGCCAGCAGCTTAGCTCGGGGGGAGACCCAGTACTTC,CASSLARGETQYF
TRBJ2-3,TRBV7-3,NA,TRBD1,TGTGCCAGCAGCGCCGGACAGGGTCGTGTCACAGATACGCAGTATTTT,CASSAGQGRVTDTQYF
TRBJ1-5,TRBV30,few,NA,TGTGCCTGGAGTGTTTCCGGTCTCAATCAGCCCCAGCATTTT,CAWSVSGLNQPQHF
TRBJ1-2,TRBV28,NA,NA,TGTGCCAGCAGTCCCCCGCGGGGGCGAATTAACTATGGCTACACCTTC,CASSPPRGRINYGYTF
TRBJ1-1,TRBV19,NA,TRBD1,TGTGCCAGTAGTTCTCCGGGACAGGTATCCACTGAAGCTTTCTTT,CASSSPGQVSTEAFF
TRBJ1-1,TRBV30,few,NA,TGTGCCTGGAGTGCAAGGGACGAAGCTTTCTTT,CAWSARDEAFF
TRBJ2-3,TRBV5-1,NA,TRBD2,TGCGCCAGCAGCTTGACCGGGAGGAGCACAGATACGCAGTATTTT,CASSLTGRSTDTQYF
TRBJ2-5,TRBV4-2,NA,NA,TGTGCCAGCAGCCAAGATTATATGTACCAAGAGACCCAGTACTTC,CASSQDYMYQETQYF
TRBJ2-7,TRBV19,NA,NA,TGTGCCAGTAGTATTTCCAGAAGCTCCTACGAGCAGTACTTC,CASSISRSSYEQYF
TRBJ2-5,TRBV7-6,NA,TRBD2,TGTGCCAGCAGCTTAGATGGAGCGACTAGCGGGAGGGCCGGAGAGACCCAGTACTTC,CASSLDGATSGRAGETQYF
TRBJ2-2,TRBV7-2,NA,TRBD2,TGTGCCAGCAGCAATAGCGGGAGGGCCAACACCGGGGAGCTGTTTTTT,CASSNSGRANTGELFF
TRBJ2-3,TRBV11-3,NA,TRBD2,TGTGCCAGCAGCGGAGAGGGACTAGCGGCAGATACGCAGTATTTT,CASSGEGLAADTQYF
TRBJ2-7,TRBV28,once,NA,TGTGCCAGCAGTAAGGCTAGAGGCTACGAGCAGTACTTC,CASSKARGYEQYF
TRBJ1-1,TRBV28,NA,NA,TGTGCCAGCAGCACTGGGGTCGTAGGGGGGCGCAGTTGGACTGAAGCTTTCTTT,CASSTGVVGGRSWTEAFF
TRBJ2-2,TRBV15,NA,TRBD1,TGTGCCACCAGCACGACAGGGGTGAACACCGGGGAGCTGTTTTTT,CATSTTGVNTGELFF
TRBJ2-2,TRBV9,NA,TRBD2,TGTGCCACCCGGGAGGGGAACACCGGGGAGCTGTTTTTT,CATREGNTGELFF
TRBJ2-1,TRBV9,NA,NA,TGTGCCAGCAGCGTAGCCGAGGGTAAGGCAGAGCAGTTCTTC,CASSVAEGKAEQFF
TRBJ1-5,TRBV2,few,NA,TGTGCCAGCAACCCACACAGCAATCAGCCCCAGCATTTT,CASNPHSNQPQHF
TRBJ2-5,TRBV10-1,NA,NA,TGCGCCAGCAGTGAGAAAAAGACGGGGGAGACCCAGTACTTC,CASSEKKTGETQYF
TRBJ1-5,TRBV28,NA,TRBD1,TGTGCCAGCAGTTTCGCGGGACAGGGTTGGAATCAGCCCCAGCATTTT,CASSFAGQGWNQPQHF
TRBJ1-2,TRBV7-9,many,TRBD1,TGTGCCAGCAGCGGTGGGACAGGTGTCAACTATGGCTACACCTTC,CASSGGTGVNYGYTF
TRBJ1-2,TRBV27,NA,NA,TGTGCCAGCAGTTTAGAGGGGTACTATGGCTACACCTTC,CASSLEGYYGYTF
TRBJ2-1,TRBV4-3,NA,TRBD1,TGCGCCAGCAAGCCCGGGACAGGGGGCCTCAATGAGCAGTTCTTC,CASKPGTGGLNEQFF
TRBJ2-7,TRBV11-1,NA,NA,TGTGCCAGCAGCTTTGGGGGAGGCCGCTCCTACGAGCAGTACTTC,CASSFGGGRSYEQYF
TRBJ2-7,TRBV6-5,NA,TRBD1,TGTGCCAGCAGTTACTCTCAGGGGGACCCCGAGTACTTC,CASSYSQGDPEYF
TRBJ1-1,TRBV28,NA,TRBD1,TGTGCCAGCAGCACGAGACAGGGGGCGGCTTTCTTT,CASSTRQGAAFF
TRBJ2-6,TRBV7-9,NA,NA,TGTGCCAGCAGCCTCCGGGCCTCTGGGGCCAACGTCCTGACTTTC,CASSLRASGANVLTF
TRBJ1-1,TRBV9,NA,NA,TGTGCCAGCAGCGTAACCGGGCAGCCGAACACTGAAGCTTTCTTT,CASSVTGQPNTEAFF
TRBJ1-2,TRBV19,NA,NA,TGTGCCAGTGACTGGACGAGAGACTATGGCTACACCTTC,CASDWTRDYGYTF
TRBJ1-1,TRBV5-1,NA,TRBD1,TGCGCCAGCACCACCTCCGGGACAGGGGTTAACACTGAAGCTTTCTTT,CASTTSGTGVNTEAFF
TRBJ1-1,TRBV9,NA,NA,TGTGCCAGCAGCGTAGTTGAGTTTTTGAACACTGAAGCTTTCTTT,CASSVVEFLNTEAFF
TRBJ2-7,TRBV28,NA,NA,TGTGCCAGGGGACCGGTAGCGCGAGTTGGCTACTTC,CARGPVARVGYF
TRBJ2-1,TRBV7-8,NA,TRBD1,TGTGCCAGCAGGATACAGGGGGGAAATGAGCAGTTCTTC,CASRIQGGNEQFF
TRBJ2-7,TRBV5-1,NA,NA,TGCGCCAGCAGCTTGGTTGCCCCAGCCTACGAGCAGTACTTC,CASSLVAPAYEQYF
TRBJ2-3,TRBV7-6,NA,TRBD2,TGTGCCAGCAGCTTAGGCCTACCTAGCGGACGCACAGATACGCAGTATTTT,CASSLGLPSGRTDTQYF